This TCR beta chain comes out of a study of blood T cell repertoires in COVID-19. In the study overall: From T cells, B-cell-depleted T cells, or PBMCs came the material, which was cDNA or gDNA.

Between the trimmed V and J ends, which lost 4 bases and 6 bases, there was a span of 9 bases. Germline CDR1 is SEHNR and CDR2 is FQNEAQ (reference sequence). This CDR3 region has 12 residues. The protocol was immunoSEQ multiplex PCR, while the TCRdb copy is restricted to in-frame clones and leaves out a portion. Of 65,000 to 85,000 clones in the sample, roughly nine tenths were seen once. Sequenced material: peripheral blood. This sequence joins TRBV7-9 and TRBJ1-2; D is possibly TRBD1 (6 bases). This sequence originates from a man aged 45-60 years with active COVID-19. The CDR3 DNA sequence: TGTGCCAGCAGCTCGACAGGACATGGCTACACCTTC. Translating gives CASSSTGHGYTF.